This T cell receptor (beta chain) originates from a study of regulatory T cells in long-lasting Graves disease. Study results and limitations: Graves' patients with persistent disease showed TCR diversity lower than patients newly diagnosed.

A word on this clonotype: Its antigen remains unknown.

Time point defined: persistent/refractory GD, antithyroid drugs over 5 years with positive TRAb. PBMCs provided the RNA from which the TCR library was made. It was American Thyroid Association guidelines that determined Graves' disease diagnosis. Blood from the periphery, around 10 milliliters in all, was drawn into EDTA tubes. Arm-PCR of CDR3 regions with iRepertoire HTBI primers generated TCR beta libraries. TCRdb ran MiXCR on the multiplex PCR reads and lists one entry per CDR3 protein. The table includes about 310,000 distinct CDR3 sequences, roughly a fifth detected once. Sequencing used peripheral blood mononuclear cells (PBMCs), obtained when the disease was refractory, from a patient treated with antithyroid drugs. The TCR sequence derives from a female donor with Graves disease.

CDR3 in DNA: TGTGCCATCGGTTCACGAGCGGTAAACACCGGGGAGCTGTTTTTT. This encodes CAIGSRAVNTGELFF. This sequence joins TRBV10-3 and TRBJ2-2; tentative D call: TRBD2 (5 bases). The ends were cut back, 8 bases at V and 2 bases at J, with 15 bases in the middle. CDR1 and CDR2 from the germline V gene are ENHRY and SYGVKD. The CDR3 runs 15 residues.